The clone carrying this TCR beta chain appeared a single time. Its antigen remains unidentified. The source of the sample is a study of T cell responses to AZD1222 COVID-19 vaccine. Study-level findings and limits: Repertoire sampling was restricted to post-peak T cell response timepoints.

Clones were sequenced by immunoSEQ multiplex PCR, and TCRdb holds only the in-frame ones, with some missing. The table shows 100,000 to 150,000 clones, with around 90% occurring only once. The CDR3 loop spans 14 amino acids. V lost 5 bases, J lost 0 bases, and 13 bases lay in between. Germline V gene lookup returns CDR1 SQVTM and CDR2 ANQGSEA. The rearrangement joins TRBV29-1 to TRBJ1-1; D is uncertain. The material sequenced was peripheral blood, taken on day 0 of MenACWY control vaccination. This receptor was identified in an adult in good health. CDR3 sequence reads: CSVPGELMNTEAFF. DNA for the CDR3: TGCAGCGTTCCTGGGGAGCTAATGAACACTGAAGCTTTCTTT.